This TCR beta chain was sequenced in a study of cytomegalovirus exposure and HLA in healthy donors. PCR primers comprised 60 Vbeta and 13 Jbeta primers. Method: immunoSEQ multiplex PCR; TCRdb's copy keeps in-frame clones and lacks some. The sample comprises over 130,000 clones, 70% to 85% of which are singletons, and 1.4% to 1.5% rests with the top ten. Germline V lookup: CDR1 SEHNR, CDR2 FQNEAQ (reference sequence). This CDR3 spans 15 amino acids. Unmatched junction bases numbered 11, after V lost 6 bases and J lost 6 bases. The chain combines TRBV7-9 with TRBJ2-1; 7 bases fit TRBD1. The sequenced material came from PBMCs. This sequence was found in a man aged 25-40 years in good health and CMV-seropositive. CDR3 bases: TGTGCCAGCAGGCGGGCCGGGACAGCCCTCAATGAGCAGTTCTTC. Amino acid sequence: CASRRAGTALNEQFF.